This T cell receptor (beta chain) appears in the sequencing data of a study of PD-1 blockade in classical Hodgkin lymphoma. There are 15 residues in the CDR3. The trim removed 7 bases at V and 7 bases at J, leaving 11 bases unmatched. Germline V CDR1 and CDR2: SGHTA, FQGNSA. Assay used: immunoSEQ multiplex PCR; TCRdb lists only in-frame clones, some missing. This sample carries more than 90,000 clones, about four fifths of them seen once, and the ten largest clones take 16%. Study-wide findings and caveats: Reasons behind the repertoire differences stay unclear, perhaps disease activity or earlier therapy. Partial responders and progressors had significantly lower baseline TCR diversity. As was reported, newly diagnosed patients showed lower baseline TCR diversity than healthy donors did. It was CD4+ TCR diversity, not CD8+, that rose significantly by C4D1.

Notes on this clone: Its antigen is unidentified.

With no exception, relapse followed autologous stem cell transplantation in all patients, and brentuximab vedotin exposure varied. The sample in question was peripheral blood mononuclear cells (PBMCs), obtained before the second cycle of nivolumab. The chain uses TRBV7-2 and TRBJ2-1; 9 bases map to TRBD2. This receptor was obtained from a human donor with classical Hodgkin lymphoma. The CDR3 sequence: CASTFTTGLANEQFF. The CDR3 DNA sequence: TGTGCCAGCACCTTCACCACGGGACTAGCAAATGAGCAGTTCTTC.